Each of the 29 T cell receptor beta chains below was sequenced from the same sample in a study of shared clonotypes between healthy human individuals. Profiling relied on immunoSEQ multiplex PCR, and the TCRdb table lists in-frame clones only, not all of them. The sample has around 350,000 clones; around four fifths are singletons. The sequenced sample consisted of memory CD4+ T cells sorted from blood. Subset given: CD45RA-negative fraction. The receptors derive from a man between 25 and 39 years old in good health.

This chain joins TRBV29-1 and TRBJ2-5, with TRBD2 matching over 15 bases. The V gene end was trimmed by 6 bases and the J gene end by 5 bases; junction bases not matched to a gene: 7. Germline values: CDR1 SQVTM, CDR2 ANQGSEA. This CDR3 region has 15 residues. The CDR3 nucleotides read TGCAGCGTCCTGGGACTAGCGGGAGGAGTGGAGACCCAGTACTTC. This encodes CSVLGLAGGVETQYF.

The chain is built from TRBV19 and TRBJ2-7; D not resolved. Germline-derived CDR1 and CDR2 are LNHDA and SQIVND (reference sequence). V lost 6 bases and J lost 7, with 13 bases in between. CDR3 length: 12 residues. The CDR3 loop reads CASSSWEGEQYF. The DNA of the CDR3 is TGTGCCAGTAGCAGCTGGGAAGGGGAGCAGTACTTC.

The chain combines TRBV15 with TRBJ2-3, with TRBD1 as a possible D gene (5 bases). CDR3 length equals 15 residues. Germline V lookup: CDR1 LNHNV, CDR2 YYDKDF (reference sequence). Trimming cost V 4 bases and J 3 bases, with 14 bases left between them. The DNA for the CDR3 is TGTGCCACCAGCATCCAGGGTGATCGTACAGATACGCAGTATTTT. Translated, it gives CATSIQGDRTDTQYF.

The rearrangement uses TRBV7-9 and TRBJ1-4, with D uncertain. Germline CDR1 reads SEHNR; CDR2 reads FQNEAQ (reference sequence). CDR3 length: 12 residues. The germline V and J ends were trimmed by 1 base and 8 bases, with 5 bases remaining between them. CDR3 bases: TGTGCCAGCAGCTTAGGAGACGAAAAACTGTTTTTT. It encodes CASSLGDEKLFF.

The rearrangement joins TRBV2 to TRBJ2-5; perhaps TRBD1 as D (6 bases). The CDR3 is 13 residues long. From germline, CDR1 is SNHLY and CDR2 FYNNEI. Trimming left V 7 bases short and J 5 bases short, with 14 bases between. CDR3 in DNA: TGTGCCAGCATCTCAGGGGCTGGGGAGACCCAGTACTTC. The encoded protein is CASISGAGETQYF. The full variable domain, in which reference TRBV2 and TRBJ2-5 provide the parts outside the CDR3, is EPEVTQTPSHQVTQMGQEVILRCVPISNHLYFYWYRQILGQKVEFLVSFYNNEISEKSEIFDDQFSVERPDGSNFTLKIRSTKLEDSAMYFCASISGAGETQYFGPGTRLLVL.

Only a few counts were recorded for this clone. The genes are TRBV18 and TRBJ1-1, with 10 bases lining up with TRBD1. This CDR3 spans 14 amino acids. The ends lost 5 bases at V and 1 base at J; junction bases unmatched: 1. Germline CDR1 KGHSH, CDR2 LQKENI. The CDR3 DNA sequence: TGTGCCAGCTCAAGGGACAGGGGGAACACTGAAGCTTTCTTT. Its translation: CASSRDRGNTEAFF.

The gene calls are TRBV29-1 and TRBJ2-1; D is possibly TRBD2 (6 bases). The CDR3 has 10 residues. CDR1 is SQVTM, CDR2 ANQGSEA, per germline. Between the trimmed V and J ends, which lost 3 bases and 16 bases, there was a span of 13 bases. CDR3 sequence: CSVDTGTPFF. CDR3 DNA sequence: TGCAGCGTTGACACCGGGACTCCATTCTTC.

The gene calls are TRBV29-1 and TRBJ2-3, with 7 bases identical to TRBD2. CDR1 is SQVTM, CDR2 ANQGSEA, per germline. This CDR3 is built from 15 residues. V shed 3 bases, J shed 5 bases, and the junction held 11 bases outside the gene matches. The DNA for the CDR3 is TGCAGCGTTGAGGGTGGACTAGGAGTTATAGATACGCAGTATTTT. Translated: CSVEGGLGVIDTQYF.

V usage is TRBV7-2 and J usage is TRBJ1-3, with D possibly being TRBD1 (5 bases). Germline CDR1 is SGHTA and CDR2 is FQGNSA. This CDR3 is 14 amino acids long. V was cut by 1 base and J by 8 bases, with 12 bases left in between. The CDR3 loop is CASSLGLTGDTIYF. The CDR3 nucleotides read TGTGCCAGCAGCTTAGGTCTTACGGGGGACACCATATATTTT.

The chain joins TRBV28 to TRBJ1-1; D call uncertain. V shed 3 bases and J shed 10 bases, with 12 bases lying between them. CDR3 size: 12 residues. The germline CDR1 and CDR2 sequences are MDHEN and SYDVKM. CDR3 region: CASSFPKAGAFF. As DNA, the CDR3 is TGTGCCAGCAGTTTCCCGAAGGCCGGAGCTTTCTTT.

The chain employs TRBV7-8 and TRBJ2-3; D is unresolved. Germline CDR1 reads SGHVS; CDR2 reads FQNEAQ. V was trimmed by 7 bases and J by 2 bases, leaving 13 bases between them. The CDR3 has 14 amino acids. CDR3 region: CASMSEAYTDTQYF. In nucleotides, the CDR3 is TGTGCCAGCATGAGCGAGGCCTACACAGATACGCAGTATTTT.

This clone was found many times. The V call is TRBV7-7, the J call TRBJ2-5; either TRBD1 or TRBD2 may fit D (5 bases each). From germline, CDR1 is SSHAT and CDR2 FNYEAQ (reference sequence). The CDR3 loop spans 13 amino acids. CDR3 residues: CASALGRQETQYF. For the CDR3, the DNA is TGTGCTAGCGCCTTAGGGCGACAGGAGACCCAGTACTTC.

The chain carries TRBV5-1 and TRBJ2-6; D gene uncertain. V gave up 1 base and J gave up 0 bases, with 8 bases separating them. CDR1 and CDR2 (germline): SGHRS, YFSETQ. CDR3 size: 16 residues. CDR3 sequence: CASSLTWSSGANVLTF. The CDR3 bases are TGCGCCAGCAGCTTGACTTGGTCCTCTGGGGCCAACGTCCTGACTTTC. The full variable domain, completed using reference TRBV5-1 and TRBJ2-6, is KAGVTQTPRYLIKTRGQQVTLSCSPISGHRSVSWYQQTPGQGLQFLFEYFSETQRNKGNFPGRFSGRQFSNSRSEMNVSTLELGDSALYLCASSLTWSSGANVLTFGAGSRLTVL.

The gene calls are TRBV28 and TRBJ1-1; 7 bases agree with TRBD1. J was trimmed by 1 base and V by 3 bases; bases with no gene match: 5. Germline loops: CDR1 MDHEN, CDR2 SYDVKM. The CDR3 covers 15 residues. The CDR3: CASSFIGQENTEAFF. DNA of the CDR3: TGTGCCAGCAGTTTTATCGGACAGGAGAACACTGAAGCTTTCTTT.

The rearrangement joins TRBV15 to TRBJ2-3, with 8 bases identical to TRBD2. CDR1 and CDR2 (germline): LNHNV, YYDKDF (reference sequence). V was pared by 4 bases and J by 6 bases, with 3 bases of the junction left unmatched. This CDR3 has 13 residues. CDR3 protein: CATSMGLEDTQYF. As DNA, the CDR3 is TGTGCCACCAGCATGGGACTAGAGGATACGCAGTATTTT.

V usage is TRBV11-2 and J usage is TRBJ2-1; D is unclear. The CDR3 runs 14 residues. Germline V CDR1 and CDR2: SGHAT, FQNNGV. The V gene lost 5 bases and the J gene lost 2 bases, with 10 bases spanning the gap. The CDR3 region has the DNA TGTGCCAGCAGCCCCGACGGTACCTACAATGAGCAGTTCTTC. This gives the protein CASSPDGTYNEQFF.

The chain links TRBV11-2 to TRBJ2-3, with TRBD2 matching over 7 bases. The CDR3 consists of 14 residues. CDR1 SGHAT and CDR2 FQNNGV come from the germline V gene. Trimming at V came to 1 base and at J to 10 bases, leaving 8 bases not matched to a gene. Written as DNA, the CDR3 is TGTGCCAGCAGCTTAGGGTTGGGTGCGGGGGCGCAGTATTTT. This codes for CASSLGLGAGAQYF. Variable domain in full (rest from reference TRBV11-2 and TRBJ2-3): EAGVAQSPRYKIIEKRQSVAFWCNPISGHATLYWYQQILGQGPKLLIQFQNNGVVDDSQLPKDRFSAERLKGVDSTLKIQPAKLEDSAVYLCASSLGLGAGAQYFGPGTRLTVL.

This clone was seen at least ten times. The chain links TRBV2 to TRBJ2-3, with D tentatively TRBD2 (5 bases). V was pared by 6 bases and J by 2 bases, with 18 bases between. This CDR3 has 16 residues. Looked up from germline, CDR1 is SNHLY and CDR2 is FYNNEI. The CDR3 bases are TGTGCCAGCAGGATGCCAAGACGGGGTACCACAGATACGCAGTATTTT. As protein: CASRMPRRGTTDTQYF. Filled out from reference TRBV2 and TRBJ2-3, the complete variable domain reads EPEVTQTPSHQVTQMGQEVILRCVPISNHLYFYWYRQILGQKVEFLVSFYNNEISEKSEIFDDQFSVERPDGSNFTLKIRSTKLEDSAMYFCASRMPRRGTTDTQYFGPGTRLTVL.

The chain couples TRBV30 to TRBJ2-1; either TRBD1 or TRBD2 may fit D (7 bases each). The V end lost 5 bases, the J end lost 13 bases, and 24 bases lay between the germline ends. This CDR3 spans 14 amino acids. The V gene's germline CDR1 is GTSNPN and CDR2 SVGIG (reference sequence). The CDR3 here is CAWVPLHRGGGQFF. The CDR3 DNA reads TGTGCCTGGGTTCCCCTTCACAGGGGAGGGGGCCAGTTCTTC. Variable domain in full (rest from reference TRBV30 and TRBJ2-1): SQTIHQWPATLVQPVGSPLSLECTVEGTSNPNLYWYRQAAGRGLQLLFYSVGIGQISSEVPQNLSASRPQDRQFILSSKKLLLSDSGFYLCAWVPLHRGGGQFFGPGTRLTVL.

This clone was counted a few times. Additional DNA sequences in this sample encode the identical CDR3. This chain joins TRBV29-1 and TRBJ2-7; D is perhaps TRBD1 (6 bases). Germline CDR1 SQVTM, CDR2 ANQGSEA. This CDR3 is 12 amino acids long. V lost 2 bases and J lost 5, with 10 bases in between. The CDR3 DNA reads TGCAGCGTTGAATTGGGGGCCGACGAGCAGTACTTC. It yields the protein CSVELGADEQYF.

The rearrangement joins TRBV7-9 to TRBJ2-6; perhaps TRBD1 as D (6 bases). The CDR3 length is 16 residues. V was clipped by 9 bases and J by 0 bases, with 15 bases between them. Germline CDR1 is SEHNR and CDR2 is FQNEAQ (reference sequence). For the CDR3, the DNA is TGTGCCAGTACGACAGGTTTCTTCTCTGGGGCCAACGTCCTGACTTTC. The encoded protein is CASTTGFFSGANVLTF.

The chain recombines TRBV19 with TRBJ2-7, with 9 bases aligning to TRBD1. CDR3 length equals 11 residues. CDR1 LNHDA and CDR2 SQIVND come from the germline V gene (reference sequence). After removal of 3 bases from V and 13 bases from J, the junction contained 4 bases not matched to a gene. CDR3 DNA: TGTGCCAGTAGTATCGGGACAGGGTTTTACTTC. As protein: CASSIGTGFYF.

V and J are TRBV9 and TRBJ2-6; D might be TRBD2 (5 bases). The V and J ends lost 0 bases and 3 bases respectively, with 7 bases between them. From germline, CDR1 is SGDLS and CDR2 YYNGEE. This CDR3 spans 15 amino acids. CDR3 loop: CASSVVRVGANVLTF. CDR3 DNA: TGTGCCAGCAGCGTAGTGAGGGTTGGGGCCAACGTCCTGACTTTC. The full variable domain, rest sourced from reference TRBV9 and TRBJ2-6, is DSGVTQTPKHLITATGQRVTLRCSPRSGDLSVYWYQQSLDQGLQFLIQYYNGEERAKGNILERFSAQQFPDLHSELNLSSLELGDSALYFCASSVVRVGANVLTFGAGSRLTVL.

This clone was counted only a few times. CDR3 coding DNA: TGTGCCAGCAGCCCTGGGGCTAGCGGGAGAAGGGAGACCCAGTACTTC. Translating it yields CASSPGASGRRETQYF. This sequence joins TRBV9 and TRBJ2-5, with 10 bases fitting TRBD2. V was clipped by 4 bases and J by 5 bases; unmatched bases: 11. CDR3 size: 16 residues. Germline V lookup: CDR1 SGDLS, CDR2 YYNGEE.

In its sample, this clone was seen a few times. CDR3 residues: CASSIPTGSNTEAFF. The CDR3 coding sequence is TGTGCCAGTAGTATTCCGACAGGGTCGAACACTGAAGCTTTCTTT. This sequence joins TRBV19 and TRBJ1-1; 7 nucleotides agree with TRBD1. CDR1 is LNHDA and CDR2 is SQIVND in the germline V gene (reference sequence). V dropped 3 bases and J dropped 1; count of bases not matched to a gene: 5. This CDR3 has 15 amino acids.

This chain links TRBV2 with TRBJ2-7; D is unresolved. CDR3 length equals 12 residues. CDR1 is SNHLY, CDR2 FYNNEI, per germline. V dropped 6 bases and J dropped 3 bases, with 9 bases sitting between them. CDR3 residues: CASRAELYEQYF. CDR3 sequence (DNA): TGTGCCAGCAGGGCTGAACTCTACGAGCAGTACTTC.

This clone was found once. The chain combines TRBV27 with TRBJ2-3; possible D gene TRBD2, 6 bases. The CDR3 contains 17 residues. Germline V gene lookup returns CDR1 MNHEY and CDR2 SMNVEV (reference sequence). V was clipped by 3 bases and J by 6 bases, with 22 bases between them. The CDR3 protein is CASSFRRDFTRVDTQYF. As DNA, the CDR3 is TGTGCCAGCAGTTTTAGAAGGGACTTCACAAGAGTGGATACGCAGTATTTT.

V usage is TRBV5-4 and J usage is TRBJ2-2; 9 bases map to TRBD1. In germline, CDR1 is SGHNT, CDR2 YYREEE (reference sequence). V lost 4 bases, J lost 4 bases, and 5 bases stayed unmatched. This CDR3 region has 15 residues. As DNA, the CDR3 is TGTGCCAGCAGCCTGGGACAGGGAAGCACCGGGGAGCTGTTTTTT. Protein: CASSLGQGSTGELFF.

The rearrangement links TRBV19 to TRBJ1-5, with 10 positions matching TRBD1. Per the germline V gene, CDR1 is LNHDA and CDR2 is SQIVND (reference sequence). Germline trimming cut 5 bases from V and 0 bases from J; bases unmatched to any gene: 10. The CDR3 runs 18 residues. The CDR3 DNA is TGTGCCAGTAGTCCGGGACAGGGGTTTTGGGATAGCAATCAGCCCCAGCATTTT. It codes for CASSPGQGFWDSNQPQHF.